The clone carrying this T cell receptor beta chain was counted a single time. The antigen is undetermined. CDR3 length: 14 amino acids. Germline CDR1 SGHTA, CDR2 FQGTGA. The V end was cut by 0 bases, the J end by 8 bases, with 13 bases between. The repertoire was sequenced with immunoSEQ multiplex PCR; TCRdb's copy has only in-frame clones and lacks some. The sample lists under 130,000 clones; approximately 86% were seen once. The sample comes from a study of cytomegalovirus exposure and HLA in healthy donors. General study results and limits: Within the roughly 120 validation repertoires, first-cohort TCR clusters tended to co-occur, according to a later analysis. Rare TCR sequences predominated, though certain public TCRs were found in many donors. There were a few CMV-associated chains whose specificity for CMV antigens was confirmed in vitro.

From the roughly 110-subject validation cohort, which was separate from the roughly 670-subject first cohort, the donors were drawn. The chain is built from TRBV7-3 and TRBJ1-2; no definite D call. The sequencing input was PBMCs. This TCR came from a woman between 18 and 29 years old in good health and CMV-seropositive. In nucleotides, the CDR3 is TGTGCCAGCAGCTTAACGAGGGCGGCGTTGGGCTACACCTTC. The encoded protein is CASSLTRAALGYTF.